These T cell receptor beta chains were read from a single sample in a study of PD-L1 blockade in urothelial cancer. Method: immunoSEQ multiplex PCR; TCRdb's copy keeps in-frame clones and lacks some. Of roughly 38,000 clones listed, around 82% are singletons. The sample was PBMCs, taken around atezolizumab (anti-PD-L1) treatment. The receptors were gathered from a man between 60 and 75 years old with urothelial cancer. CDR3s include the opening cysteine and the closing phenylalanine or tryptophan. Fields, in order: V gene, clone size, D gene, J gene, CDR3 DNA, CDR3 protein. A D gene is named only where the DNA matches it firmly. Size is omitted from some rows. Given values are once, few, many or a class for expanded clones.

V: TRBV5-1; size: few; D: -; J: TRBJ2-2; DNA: TGCGCCAGCAGCTTGGTACAGGGTACCGCCGGGGAGCTGTTTTTT; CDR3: CASSLVQGTAGELFF
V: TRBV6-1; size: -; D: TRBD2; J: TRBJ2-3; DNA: TGTGCCAGCAGTGATGGACCCGGGGGGGCGCAGTATTTT; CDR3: CASSDGPGGAQYF
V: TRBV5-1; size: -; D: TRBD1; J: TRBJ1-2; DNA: TGCGCCAGCAGCTCCAAGGGGGCTTTTAACTATGGCTACACCTTC; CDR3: CASSSKGAFNYGYTF
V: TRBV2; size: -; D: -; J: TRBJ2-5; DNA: TGTGCCAGTCTATCAGGGGCGGAGGAGACCCAGTACTTC; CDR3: CASLSGAEETQYF
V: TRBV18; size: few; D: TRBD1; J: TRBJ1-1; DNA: TGTGCCAGCTCGCTGACAGGGGGCGACACTGAAGCTTTCTTT; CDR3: CASSLTGGDTEAFF
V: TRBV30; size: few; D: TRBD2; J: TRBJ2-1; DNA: TGTGCCTGGAGTCGGGGGGGCGACAATGAGCAGTTCTTC; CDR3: CAWSRGGDNEQFF
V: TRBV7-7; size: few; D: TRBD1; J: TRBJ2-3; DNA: TGTGCTAGTAGTACCGGGACAGGGGTGGCAGATACGCAGTATTTT; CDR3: CASSTGTGVADTQYF
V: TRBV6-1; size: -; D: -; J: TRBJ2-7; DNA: TGTGCCAGCAGTGAAGGGGGCCGCCTTCGGGACGAGCAGTACTTC; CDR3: CASSEGGRLRDEQYF
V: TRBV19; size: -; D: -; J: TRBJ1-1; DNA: TGTGCCAGTAGTATAGGGCGCCGGGATGAAGCTTTCTTT; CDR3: CASSIGRRDEAFF
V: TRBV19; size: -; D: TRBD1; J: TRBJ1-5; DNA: TGTGCCAGTAGTACTTCTGGGACAGGCAAGCCCCAGCATTTT; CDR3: CASSTSGTGKPQHF